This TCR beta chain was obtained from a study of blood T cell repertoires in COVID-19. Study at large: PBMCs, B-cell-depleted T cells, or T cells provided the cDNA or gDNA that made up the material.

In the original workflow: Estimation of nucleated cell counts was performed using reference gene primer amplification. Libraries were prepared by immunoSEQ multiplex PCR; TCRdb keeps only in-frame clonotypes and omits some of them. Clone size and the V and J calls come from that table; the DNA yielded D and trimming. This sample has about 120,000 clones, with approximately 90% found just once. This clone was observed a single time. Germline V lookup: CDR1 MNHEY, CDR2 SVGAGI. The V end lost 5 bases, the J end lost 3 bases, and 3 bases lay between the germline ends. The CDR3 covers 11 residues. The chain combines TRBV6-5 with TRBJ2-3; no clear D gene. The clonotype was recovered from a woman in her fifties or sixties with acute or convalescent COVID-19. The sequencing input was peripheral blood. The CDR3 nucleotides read TGTGCCAGCAGTCAAACAGATACGCAGTATTTT. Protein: CASSQTDTQYF.